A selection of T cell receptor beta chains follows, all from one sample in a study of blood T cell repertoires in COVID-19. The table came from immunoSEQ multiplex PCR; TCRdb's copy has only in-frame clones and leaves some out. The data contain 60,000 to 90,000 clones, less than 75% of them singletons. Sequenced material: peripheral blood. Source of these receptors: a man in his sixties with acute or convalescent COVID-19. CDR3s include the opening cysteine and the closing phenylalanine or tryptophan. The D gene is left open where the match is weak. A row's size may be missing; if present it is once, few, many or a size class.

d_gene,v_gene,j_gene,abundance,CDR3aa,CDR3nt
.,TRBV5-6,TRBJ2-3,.,CASGQGMTDTQYF,TGTGCCAGCGGTCAGGGCATGACAGATACGCAGTATTTT
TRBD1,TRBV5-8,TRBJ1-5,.,CASSFGQGARQPQHF,TGTGCCAGCAGCTTTGGACAGGGGGCCCGTCAGCCCCAGCATTTT
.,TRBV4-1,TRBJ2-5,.,CASSQDRDTGSQETQYF,TGCGCCAGCAGCCAAGATCGGGACACAGGGTCTCAAGAGACCCAGTACTTC
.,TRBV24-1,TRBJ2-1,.,CATSDGWNEQFF,TGTGCCACCAGTGACGGGTGGAATGAGCAGTTCTTC
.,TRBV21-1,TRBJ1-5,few,CASSGGWPNQPQHF,TGTGCCAGCAGCGGAGGGTGGCCTAATCAGCCCCAGCATTTT
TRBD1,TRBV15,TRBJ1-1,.,CATSRGTGEAFF,TGTGCCACCAGCAGAGGGACAGGCGAAGCTTTCTTT
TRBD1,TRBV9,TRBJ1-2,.,CASSPRDRGYGYTF,TGTGCCAGCAGCCCCCGGGACAGGGGATATGGCTACACCTTC
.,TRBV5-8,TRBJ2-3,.,CASSSLGGADTQYF,TGTGCCAGCAGCTCGCTAGGAGGGGCAGATACGCAGTATTTT
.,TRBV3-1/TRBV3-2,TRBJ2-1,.,CASSQEGGIDEQFF,TGTGCCAGCAGCCAAGAGGGGGGAATCGATGAGCAGTTCTTC
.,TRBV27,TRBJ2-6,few,CASGRTGSGANVLTF,TGTGCCAGCGGGAGGACCGGGTCTGGGGCCAACGTCCTGACTTTC
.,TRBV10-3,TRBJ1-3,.,CAISERGAGQPSGNTIYF,TGTGCCATCAGTGAGCGTGGGGCCGGACAGCCTTCTGGAAACACCATATATTTT
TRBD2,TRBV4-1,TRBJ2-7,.,CASSPGTSGPAGAEQYF,TGCGCCAGCAGCCCCGGGACTAGCGGGCCGGCCGGGGCCGAGCAGTACTTC
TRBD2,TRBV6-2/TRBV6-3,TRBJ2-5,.,CASSSTSGGRKTQYF,TGTGCCAGCAGTAGTACTAGCGGGGGGAGGAAGACCCAGTACTTC
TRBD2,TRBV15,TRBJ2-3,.,CATSSGALDTQYF,TGTGCCACGAGTAGCGGGGCCTTAGATACGCAGTATTTT
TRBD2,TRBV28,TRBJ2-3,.,CASSPYRLAGGGTQYF,TGTGCCAGCAGTCCCTACCGACTAGCGGGAGGAGGAACGCAGTATTTT
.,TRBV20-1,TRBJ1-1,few,CSASLFGGTEAFF,TGCAGTGCTAGTTTGTTCGGGGGGACTGAAGCTTTCTTT
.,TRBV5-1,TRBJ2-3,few,CASSLQDSSTDTQYF,TGCGCCAGCAGCTTGCAGGACTCCTCCACAGATACGCAGTATTTT
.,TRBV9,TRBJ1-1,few,CASSATAYNTEAFF,TGTGCCAGCAGCGCGACAGCATATAACACTGAAGCTTTCTTT
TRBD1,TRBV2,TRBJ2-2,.,CASRGQVNTGELFF,TGTGCCAGCCGGGGACAGGTGAACACCGGGGAGCTGTTTTTT
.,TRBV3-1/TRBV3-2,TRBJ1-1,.,CASSGRTSQVTEAFF,TGTGCCAGCAGCGGACGGACATCCCAGGTCACTGAAGCTTTCTTT
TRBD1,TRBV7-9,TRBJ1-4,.,CASSDTGGLEKLFF,TGTGCCAGCAGCGACACAGGGGGCCTTGAAAAACTGTTTTTT
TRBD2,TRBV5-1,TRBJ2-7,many,CASSFTSGSHSYEQYF,TGCGCCAGCAGCTTCACTAGCGGGAGCCACTCCTACGAGCAGTACTTC
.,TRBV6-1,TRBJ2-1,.,CASSEATGLESYNEQFF,TGTGCCAGCAGTGAAGCGACGGGTTTGGAATCCTACAATGAGCAGTTCTTC
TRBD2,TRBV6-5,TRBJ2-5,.,CASGLAEQETQYF,TGTGCCAGCGGGCTAGCGGAACAAGAGACCCAGTACTTC
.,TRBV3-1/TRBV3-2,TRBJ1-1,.,CASSQGLKTEAFF,TGTGCCAGCAGCCAAGGGCTCAAAACTGAAGCTTTCTTT
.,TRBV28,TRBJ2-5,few,CASSFLGGRREETQYF,TGTGCCAGCAGTTTCTTGGGTGGGAGAAGGGAAGAGACCCAGTACTTC
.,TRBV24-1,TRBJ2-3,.,CATSDHSVGEGTDTQYF,TGTGCCACCAGTGATCATAGCGTAGGGGAGGGCACAGATACGCAGTATTTT
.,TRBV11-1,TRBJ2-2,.,CASSPTRTGELFF,TGTGCCAGCAGTCCCACTAGAACCGGGGAGCTGTTTTTT
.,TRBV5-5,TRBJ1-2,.,CASSLVFRVDYGYTF,TGTGCCAGCAGCTTGGTATTCAGGGTTGACTATGGCTACACCTTC
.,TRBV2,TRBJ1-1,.,CASSEGMGGGATEAFF,TGTGCCAGCAGTGAAGGGATGGGAGGGGGAGCCACTGAAGCTTTCTTT
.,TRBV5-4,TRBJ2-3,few,CASSLTSTDTQYF,TGTGCCAGCAGCTTGACTAGCACAGATACGCAGTATTTT
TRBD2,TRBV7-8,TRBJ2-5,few,CASSLLAGGLEAQYF,TGTGCCAGCAGCTTACTGGCGGGGGGCCTAGAGGCCCAGTACTTC
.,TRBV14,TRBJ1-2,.,CASSQDLFAGYTF,TGTGCCAGCAGCCAAGATCTCTTTGCGGGCTACACCTTC
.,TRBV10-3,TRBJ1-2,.,CATGAGAYGYTF,TGTGCCACCGGGGCGGGGGCCTATGGCTACACCTTC
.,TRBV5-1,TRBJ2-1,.,CASCLGGGGWHNEQFF,TGCGCCAGCTGCTTGGGGGGGGGCGGGTGGCACAATGAGCAGTTCTTC
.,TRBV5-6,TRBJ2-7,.,CASSLWRSYEQYF,TGTGCCAGCAGCTTATGGCGGAGCTACGAGCAGTACTTC
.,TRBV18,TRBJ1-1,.,CASSPLGVGNTEAFF,TGTGCCAGCTCACCACTCGGGGTGGGGAACACTGAAGCTTTCTTT
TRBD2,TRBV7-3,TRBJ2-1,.,CASSKRLAGVNEQFF,TGTGCCAGCAGCAAACGACTAGCGGGCGTCAATGAGCAGTTCTTC
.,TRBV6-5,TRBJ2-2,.,CASMTGVNTGELFF,TGTGCCAGCATGACCGGGGTAAACACCGGGGAGCTGTTTTTT
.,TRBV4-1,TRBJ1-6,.,CASSQVQDNSPLHF,TGCGCCAGCAGCCAAGTACAGGATAATTCACCCCTCCACTTT
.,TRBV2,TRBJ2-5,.,CASSELIQETQYF,TGTGCCAGCAGTGAGTTGATTCAGGAGACCCAGTACTTC
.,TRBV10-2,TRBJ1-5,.,CASSLTPNGAQPQHF,TGCGCCAGCAGTCTTACCCCAAATGGAGCCCAGCCCCAGCATTTT
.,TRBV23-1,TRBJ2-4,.,CASGIRVSLAKNIQYF,TGCGCCAGCGGAATACGGGTTTCCCTAGCCAAAAACATTCAGTACTTC
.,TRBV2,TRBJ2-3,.,CASIWNREGDTQYF,TGTGCCAGCATATGGAACAGGGAGGGCGATACGCAGTATTTT